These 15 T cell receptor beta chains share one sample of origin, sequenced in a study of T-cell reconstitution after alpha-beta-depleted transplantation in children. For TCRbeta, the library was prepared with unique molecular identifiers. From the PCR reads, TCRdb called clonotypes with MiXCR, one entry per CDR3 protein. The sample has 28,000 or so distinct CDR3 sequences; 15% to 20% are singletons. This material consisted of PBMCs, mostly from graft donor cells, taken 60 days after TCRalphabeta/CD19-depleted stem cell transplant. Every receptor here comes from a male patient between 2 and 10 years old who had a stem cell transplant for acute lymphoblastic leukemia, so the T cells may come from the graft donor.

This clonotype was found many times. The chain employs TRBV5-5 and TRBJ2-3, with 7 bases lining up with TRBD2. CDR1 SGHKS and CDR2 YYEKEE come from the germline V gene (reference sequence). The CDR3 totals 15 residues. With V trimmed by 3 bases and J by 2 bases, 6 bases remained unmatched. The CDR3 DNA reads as TGTGCCAGCAGCTATACTAGCGCCACCACAGATACGCAGTATTTT. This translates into CASSYTSATTDTQYF.

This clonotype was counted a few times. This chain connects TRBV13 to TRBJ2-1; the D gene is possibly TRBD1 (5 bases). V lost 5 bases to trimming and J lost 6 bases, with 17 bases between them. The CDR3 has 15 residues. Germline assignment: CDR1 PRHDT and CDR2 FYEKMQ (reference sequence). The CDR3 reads CASSPRDHSINEQFF. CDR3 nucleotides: TGTGCCAGCAGCCCCAGGGATCATTCAATCAATGAGCAGTTCTTC.

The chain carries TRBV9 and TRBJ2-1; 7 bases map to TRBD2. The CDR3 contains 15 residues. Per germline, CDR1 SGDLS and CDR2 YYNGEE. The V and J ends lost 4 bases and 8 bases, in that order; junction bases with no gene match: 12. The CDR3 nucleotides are TGTGCCAGCAGCCCGGTTGGGACTAATATTCATGAGCAGTTCTTC. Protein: CASSPVGTNIHEQFF.

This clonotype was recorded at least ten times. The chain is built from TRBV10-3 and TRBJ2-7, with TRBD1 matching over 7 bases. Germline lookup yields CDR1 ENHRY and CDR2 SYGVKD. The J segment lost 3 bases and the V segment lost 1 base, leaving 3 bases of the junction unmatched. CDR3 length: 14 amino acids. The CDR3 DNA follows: TGTGCCATCAGTGAGTTGGGACAGAACTACGAGCAGTACTTC. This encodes CAISELGQNYEQYF.

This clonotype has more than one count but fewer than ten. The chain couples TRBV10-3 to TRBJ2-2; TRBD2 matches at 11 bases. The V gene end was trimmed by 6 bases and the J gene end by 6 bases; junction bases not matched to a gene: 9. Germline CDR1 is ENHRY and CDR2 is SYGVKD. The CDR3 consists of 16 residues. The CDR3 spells CAISEELLAGAGELFF. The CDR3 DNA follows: TGTGCCATCAGCGAGGAGCTACTAGCGGGAGCCGGGGAGCTGTTTTTT.

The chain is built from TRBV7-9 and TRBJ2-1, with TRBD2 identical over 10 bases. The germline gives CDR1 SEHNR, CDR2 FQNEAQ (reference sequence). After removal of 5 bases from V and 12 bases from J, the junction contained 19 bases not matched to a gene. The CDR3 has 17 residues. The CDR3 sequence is CASSPRGILAGPLGQFF. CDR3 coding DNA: TGTGCCAGCAGCCCTAGGGGGATACTAGCGGGACCTTTAGGGCAGTTCTTC.

DNA for the CDR3: TGTGCCAGCAGTTTAGGGACTCCGGGGCAAGGTGGATCACCCCTCCACTTT. Translating gives CASSLGTPGQGGSPLHF. This chain joins TRBV12-3 or TRBV12-4 and TRBJ1-6; maybe TRBD1 (5 bases). V was trimmed by 1 base and J by 10 bases, leaving 20 bases between them. This CDR3 is 17 amino acids long.

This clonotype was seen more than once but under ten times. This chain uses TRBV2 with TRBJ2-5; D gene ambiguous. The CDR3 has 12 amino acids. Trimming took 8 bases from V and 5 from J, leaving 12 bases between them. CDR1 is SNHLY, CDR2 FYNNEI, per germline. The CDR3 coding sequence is TGTGCCAGCGCTCTAGGTCTGGAGACCCAGTACTTC. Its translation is CASALGLETQYF.

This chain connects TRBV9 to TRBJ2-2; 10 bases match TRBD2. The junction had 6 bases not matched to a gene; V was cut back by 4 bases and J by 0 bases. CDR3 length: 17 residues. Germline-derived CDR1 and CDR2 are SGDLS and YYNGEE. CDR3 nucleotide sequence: TGTGCCAGCAGCAGGCTAGCGGGGGCAACGAACACCGGGGAGCTGTTTTTT. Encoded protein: CASSRLAGATNTGELFF.

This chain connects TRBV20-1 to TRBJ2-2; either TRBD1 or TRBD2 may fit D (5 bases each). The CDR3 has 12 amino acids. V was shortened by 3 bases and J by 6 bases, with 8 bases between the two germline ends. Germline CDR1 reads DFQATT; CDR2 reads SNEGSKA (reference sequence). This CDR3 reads CSASGAAGELFF. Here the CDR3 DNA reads TGCAGTGCTAGCGGGGCGGCCGGGGAGCTGTTTTTT.

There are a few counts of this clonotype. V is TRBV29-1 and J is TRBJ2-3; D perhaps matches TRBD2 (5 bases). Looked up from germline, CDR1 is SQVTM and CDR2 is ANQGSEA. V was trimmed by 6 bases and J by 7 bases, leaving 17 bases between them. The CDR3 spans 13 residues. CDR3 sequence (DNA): TGCAGCGTCGAGCGGTCCGTGAGGTATACGCAGTATTTT. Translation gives CSVERSVRYTQYF.

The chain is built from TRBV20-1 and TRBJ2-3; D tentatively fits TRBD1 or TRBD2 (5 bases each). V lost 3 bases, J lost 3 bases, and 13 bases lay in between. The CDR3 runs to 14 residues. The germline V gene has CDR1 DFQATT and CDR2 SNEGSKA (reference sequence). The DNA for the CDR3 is TGCAGTGCTAGGGGGGTTGAGCGGACAGATACGCAGTATTTT. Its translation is CSARGVERTDTQYF.

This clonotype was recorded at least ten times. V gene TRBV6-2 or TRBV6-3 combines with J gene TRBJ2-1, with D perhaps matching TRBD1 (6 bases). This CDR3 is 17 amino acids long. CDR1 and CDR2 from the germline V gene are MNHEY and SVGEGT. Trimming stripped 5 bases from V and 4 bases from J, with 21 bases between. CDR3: CASSSRTAGTTYNEQFF. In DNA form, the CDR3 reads TGTGCCAGCAGTAGCCGGACAGCCGGAACGACATACAATGAGCAGTTCTTC.

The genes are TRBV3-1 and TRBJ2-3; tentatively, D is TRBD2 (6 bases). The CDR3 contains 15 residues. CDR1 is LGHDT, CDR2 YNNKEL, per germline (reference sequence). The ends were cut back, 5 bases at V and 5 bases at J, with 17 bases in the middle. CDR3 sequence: CASSSGTLHLDTQYF. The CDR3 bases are TGTGCCAGCAGCTCCGGGACTTTGCATCTAGATACGCAGTATTTT.

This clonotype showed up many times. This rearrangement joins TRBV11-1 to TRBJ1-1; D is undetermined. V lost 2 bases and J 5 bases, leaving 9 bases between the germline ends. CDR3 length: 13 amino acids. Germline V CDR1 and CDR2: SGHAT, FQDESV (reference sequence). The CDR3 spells CASSLFQWTEAFF. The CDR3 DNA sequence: TGTGCCAGCAGCTTATTCCAGTGGACTGAAGCTTTCTTT.